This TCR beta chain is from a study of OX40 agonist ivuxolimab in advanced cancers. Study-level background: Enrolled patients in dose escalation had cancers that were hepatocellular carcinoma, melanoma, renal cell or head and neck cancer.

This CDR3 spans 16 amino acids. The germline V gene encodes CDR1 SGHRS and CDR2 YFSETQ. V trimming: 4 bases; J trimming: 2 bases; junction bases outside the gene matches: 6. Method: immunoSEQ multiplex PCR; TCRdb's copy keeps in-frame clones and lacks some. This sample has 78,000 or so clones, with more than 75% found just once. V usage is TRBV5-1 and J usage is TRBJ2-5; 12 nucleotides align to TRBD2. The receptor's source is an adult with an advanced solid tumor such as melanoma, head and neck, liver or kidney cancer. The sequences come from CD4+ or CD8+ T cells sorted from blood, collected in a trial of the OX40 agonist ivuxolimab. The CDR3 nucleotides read TGCGCCAGCAGCCTCCGACTAGCGGGAGCACAAGAGACCCAGTACTTC. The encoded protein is CASSLRLAGAQETQYF.